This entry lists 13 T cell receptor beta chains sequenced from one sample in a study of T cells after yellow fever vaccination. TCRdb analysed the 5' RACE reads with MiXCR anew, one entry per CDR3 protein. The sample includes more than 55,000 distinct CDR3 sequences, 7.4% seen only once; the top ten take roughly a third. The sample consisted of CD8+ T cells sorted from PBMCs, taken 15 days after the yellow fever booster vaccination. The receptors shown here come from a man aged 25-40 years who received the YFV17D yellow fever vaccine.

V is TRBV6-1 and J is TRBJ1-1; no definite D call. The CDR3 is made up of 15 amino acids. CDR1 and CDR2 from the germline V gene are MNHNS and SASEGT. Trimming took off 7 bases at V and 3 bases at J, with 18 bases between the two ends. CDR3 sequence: CASTIAGLGDTEAFF. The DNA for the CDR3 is TGTGCCAGCACCATCGCTGGGCTTGGGGACACTGAAGCTTTCTTT.

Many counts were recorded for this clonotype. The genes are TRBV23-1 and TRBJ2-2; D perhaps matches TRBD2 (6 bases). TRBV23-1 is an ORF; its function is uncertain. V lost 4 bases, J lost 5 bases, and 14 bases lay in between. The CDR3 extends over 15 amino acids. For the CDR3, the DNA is TGCGCCAGCAGTCCAGCGCCGGGGAGGACCGGGGAGCTGTTTTTT. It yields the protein CASSPAPGRTGELFF.

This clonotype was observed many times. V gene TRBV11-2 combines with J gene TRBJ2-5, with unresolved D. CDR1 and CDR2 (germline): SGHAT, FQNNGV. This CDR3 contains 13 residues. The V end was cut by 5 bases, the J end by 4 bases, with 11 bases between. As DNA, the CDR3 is TGTGCCAGCAGCCAAACAGTCGGAGAGACCCAGTACTTC. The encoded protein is CASSQTVGETQYF.

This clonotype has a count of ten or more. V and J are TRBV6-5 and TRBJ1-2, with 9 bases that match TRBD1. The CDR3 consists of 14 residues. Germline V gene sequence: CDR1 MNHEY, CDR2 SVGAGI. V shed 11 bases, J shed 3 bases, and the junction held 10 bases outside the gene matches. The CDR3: CAGRDRVLDYGYTF. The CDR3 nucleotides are TGTGCCGGACGGGACAGGGTCCTAGACTATGGCTACACCTTC.

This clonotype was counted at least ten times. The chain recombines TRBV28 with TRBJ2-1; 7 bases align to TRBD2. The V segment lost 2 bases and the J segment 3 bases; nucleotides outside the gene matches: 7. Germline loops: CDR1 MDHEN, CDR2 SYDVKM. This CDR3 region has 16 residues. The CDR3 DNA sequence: TGTGCCAGCAGTTTAGCCCCGGGAGGCGTCTACAATGAGCAGTTCTTC. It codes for CASSLAPGGVYNEQFF.

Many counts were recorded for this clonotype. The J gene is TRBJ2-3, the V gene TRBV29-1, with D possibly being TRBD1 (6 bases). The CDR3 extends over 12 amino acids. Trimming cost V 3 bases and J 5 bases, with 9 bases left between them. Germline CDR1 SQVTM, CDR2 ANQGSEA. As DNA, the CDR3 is TGCAGCGTTGACCCACAGGGAGATACGCAGTATTTT. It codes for CSVDPQGDTQYF.

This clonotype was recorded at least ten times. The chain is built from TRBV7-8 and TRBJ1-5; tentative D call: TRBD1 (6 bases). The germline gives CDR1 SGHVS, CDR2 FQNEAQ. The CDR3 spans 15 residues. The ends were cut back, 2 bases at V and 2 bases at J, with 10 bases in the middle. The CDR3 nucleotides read TGTGCCAGCAGCTTATCTCGACAGGGCAATCAGCCCCAGCATTTT. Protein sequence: CASSLSRQGNQPQHF. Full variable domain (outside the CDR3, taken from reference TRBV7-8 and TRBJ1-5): GAGVSQSPRYKVAKRGQDVALRCDPISGHVSLFWYQQALGQGPEFLTYFQNEAQLDKSGLPSDRFFAERPEGSVSTLKIQRTQQEDSAVYLCASSLSRQGNQPQHFGDGTRLSIL.

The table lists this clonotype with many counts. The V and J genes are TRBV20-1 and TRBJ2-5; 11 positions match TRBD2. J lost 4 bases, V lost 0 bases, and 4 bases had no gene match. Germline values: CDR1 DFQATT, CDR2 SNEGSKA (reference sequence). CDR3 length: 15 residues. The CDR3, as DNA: TGCAGTGCTAGAGATGGGACTAGCGGTCTAGAGACCCAGTACTTC. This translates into CSARDGTSGLETQYF.

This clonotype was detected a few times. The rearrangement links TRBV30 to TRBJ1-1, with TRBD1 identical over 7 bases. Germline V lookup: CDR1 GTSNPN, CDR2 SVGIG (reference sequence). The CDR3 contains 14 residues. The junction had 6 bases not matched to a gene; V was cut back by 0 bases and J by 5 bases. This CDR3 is CAWSVTGSGTEAFF. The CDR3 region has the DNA TGTGCCTGGAGTGTGACAGGGTCCGGAACTGAAGCTTTCTTT.

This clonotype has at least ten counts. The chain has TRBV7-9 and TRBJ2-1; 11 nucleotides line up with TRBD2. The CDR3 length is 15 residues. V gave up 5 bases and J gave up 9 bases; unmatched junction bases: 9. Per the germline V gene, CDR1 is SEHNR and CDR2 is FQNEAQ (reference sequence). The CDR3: CASSPGLAEGVEQFF. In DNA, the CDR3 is TGTGCCAGCAGCCCGGGACTAGCGGAGGGGGTTGAGCAGTTCTTC.

The CDR3 DNA reads as TGTGCCAGCAGTGTCTCGGGTAGCTACAATGAGCAGTTCTTC. Translating gives CASSVSGSYNEQFF. This chain connects TRBV25-1 to TRBJ2-1, with D uncertain. CDR1 and CDR2 from the germline V gene are MGHDK and SYGVNS. V lost 4 bases and J 3 bases, leaving 10 bases between the germline ends. The CDR3 totals 14 residues.

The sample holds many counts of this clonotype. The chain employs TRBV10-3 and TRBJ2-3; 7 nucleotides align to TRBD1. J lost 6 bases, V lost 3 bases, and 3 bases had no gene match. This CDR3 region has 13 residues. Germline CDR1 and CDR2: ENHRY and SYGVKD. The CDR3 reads CAISEDRVDTQYF. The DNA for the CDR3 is TGTGCCATCAGTGAAGACAGGGTTGATACGCAGTATTTT.

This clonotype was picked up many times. CDR3 amino acids: CASSVWGEGRYNEQFF. CDR3 DNA sequence: TGTGCCAGCAGCGTATGGGGGGAGGGCCGCTACAATGAGCAGTTCTTC. The chain combines TRBV9 with TRBJ2-1, with 7 bases matching TRBD2. Germline CDR1 SGDLS, CDR2 YYNGEE. This CDR3 region has 16 residues. V dropped 1 base and J dropped 3; count of bases not matched to a gene: 7.